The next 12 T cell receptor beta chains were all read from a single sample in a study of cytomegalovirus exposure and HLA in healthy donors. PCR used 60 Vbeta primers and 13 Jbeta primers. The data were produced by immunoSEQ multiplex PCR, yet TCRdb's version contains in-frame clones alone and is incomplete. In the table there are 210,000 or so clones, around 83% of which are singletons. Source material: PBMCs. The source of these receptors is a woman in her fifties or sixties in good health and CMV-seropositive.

The CDR3 loop is CASSHTSGGGTDTQYF. The CDR3 nucleotides read TGTGCCAGCAGCCACACTAGCGGGGGTGGCACAGATACGCAGTATTTT. The chain recombines TRBV7-9 with TRBJ2-3, with 11 bases fitting TRBD2. The V gene's germline CDR1 is SEHNR and CDR2 FQNEAQ (reference sequence). The CDR3 has 16 residues. V gave up 5 bases and J gave up 1 base; unmatched junction bases: 5.

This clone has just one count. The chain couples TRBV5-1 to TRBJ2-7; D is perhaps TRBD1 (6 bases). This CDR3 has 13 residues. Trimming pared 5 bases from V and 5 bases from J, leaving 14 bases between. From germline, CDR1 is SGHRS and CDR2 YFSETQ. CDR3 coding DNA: TGCGCCAGCAGTTTCCCAGGGGCGAACGAGCAGTACTTC. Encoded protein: CASSFPGANEQYF.

The CDR3 reads CASSLLGGAGEQYF. The CDR3 coding sequence is TGTGCCAGCAGCCTCCTAGGGGGGGCCGGCGAGCAGTACTTC. The chain links TRBV13 to TRBJ2-5; D is possibly TRBD2 (7 bases). The J call may not be correct, given that the DNA end is closer to TRBJ2-7. CDR1 PRHDT and CDR2 FYEKMQ come from the germline V gene (reference sequence). The CDR3 spans 14 residues.

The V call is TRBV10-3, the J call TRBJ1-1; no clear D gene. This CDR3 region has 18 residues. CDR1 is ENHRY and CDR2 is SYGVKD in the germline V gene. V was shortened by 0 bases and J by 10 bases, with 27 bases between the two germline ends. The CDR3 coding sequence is TGTGCCATCAGTGAGTCGATAGGATTTGTTCGAGACGACTACGGAGCTTTCTTT. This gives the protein CAISESIGFVRDDYGAFF.

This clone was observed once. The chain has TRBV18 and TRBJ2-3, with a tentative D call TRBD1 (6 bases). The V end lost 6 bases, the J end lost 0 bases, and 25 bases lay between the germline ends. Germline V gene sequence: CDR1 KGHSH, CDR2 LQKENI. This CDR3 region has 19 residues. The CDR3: CASSHLTGARTSSTDTQYF. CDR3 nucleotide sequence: TGTGCCAGCTCCCACTTGACAGGTGCCCGAACATCTAGCACAGATACGCAGTATTTT.

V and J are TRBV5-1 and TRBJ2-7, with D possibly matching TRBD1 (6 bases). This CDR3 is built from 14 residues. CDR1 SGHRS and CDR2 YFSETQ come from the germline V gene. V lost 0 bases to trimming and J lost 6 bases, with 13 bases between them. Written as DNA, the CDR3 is TGCGCCAGCAGCTTGGCCGGGACACATCTCGAGCAGTACTTC. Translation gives CASSLAGTHLEQYF.

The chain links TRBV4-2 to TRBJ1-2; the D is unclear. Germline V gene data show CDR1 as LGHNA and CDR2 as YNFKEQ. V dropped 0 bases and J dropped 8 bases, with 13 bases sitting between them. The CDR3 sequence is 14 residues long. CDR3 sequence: CASSQDNQVRGYTF. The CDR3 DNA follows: TGTGCCAGCAGCCAAGATAACCAGGTTAGAGGCTACACCTTC.

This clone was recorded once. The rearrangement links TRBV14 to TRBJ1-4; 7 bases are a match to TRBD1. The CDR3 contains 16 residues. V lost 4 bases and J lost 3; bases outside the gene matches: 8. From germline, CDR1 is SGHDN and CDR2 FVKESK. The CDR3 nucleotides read TGTGCCAGCAGCCGGCAACCCGGGACAGCTAATGAAAAACTGTTTTTT. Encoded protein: CASSRQPGTANEKLFF. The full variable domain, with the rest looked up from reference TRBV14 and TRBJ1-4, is EAGVTQFPSHSVIEKGQTVTLRCDPISGHDNLYWYRRVMGKEIKFLLHFVKESKQDESGMPNNRFLAERTGGTYSTLKVQPAELEDSGVYFCASSRQPGTANEKLFFGSGTQLSVL.

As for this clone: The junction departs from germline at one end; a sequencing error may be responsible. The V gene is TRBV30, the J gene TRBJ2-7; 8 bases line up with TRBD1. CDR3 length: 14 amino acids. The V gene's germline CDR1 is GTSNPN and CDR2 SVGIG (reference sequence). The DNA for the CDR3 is TGTGCCGGGAGCGGACAGGGAGCTTCTCGCGAGCAGTACTTC. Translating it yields CAGSGQGASREQYF.

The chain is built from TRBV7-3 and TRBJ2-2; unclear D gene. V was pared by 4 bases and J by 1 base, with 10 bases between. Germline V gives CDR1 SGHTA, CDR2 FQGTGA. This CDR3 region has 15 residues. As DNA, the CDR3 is TGTGCCAGCAGCTCCAAAACGGGGAACACCGGGGAGCTGTTTTTT. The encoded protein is CASSSKTGNTGELFF.

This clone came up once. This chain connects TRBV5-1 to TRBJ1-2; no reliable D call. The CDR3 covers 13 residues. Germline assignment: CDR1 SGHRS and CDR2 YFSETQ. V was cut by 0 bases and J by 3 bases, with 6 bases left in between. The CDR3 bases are TGCGCCAGCAGCTTGGTCCTAGACTATGGCTACACCTTC. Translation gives CASSLVLDYGYTF.

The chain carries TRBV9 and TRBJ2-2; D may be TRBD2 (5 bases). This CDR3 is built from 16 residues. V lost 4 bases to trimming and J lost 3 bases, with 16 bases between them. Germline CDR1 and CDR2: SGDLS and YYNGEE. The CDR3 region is CASSSSLGGHTGELFF. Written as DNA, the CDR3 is TGTGCCAGCAGCTCCTCCCTAGGCGGGCACACCGGGGAGCTGTTTTTT.